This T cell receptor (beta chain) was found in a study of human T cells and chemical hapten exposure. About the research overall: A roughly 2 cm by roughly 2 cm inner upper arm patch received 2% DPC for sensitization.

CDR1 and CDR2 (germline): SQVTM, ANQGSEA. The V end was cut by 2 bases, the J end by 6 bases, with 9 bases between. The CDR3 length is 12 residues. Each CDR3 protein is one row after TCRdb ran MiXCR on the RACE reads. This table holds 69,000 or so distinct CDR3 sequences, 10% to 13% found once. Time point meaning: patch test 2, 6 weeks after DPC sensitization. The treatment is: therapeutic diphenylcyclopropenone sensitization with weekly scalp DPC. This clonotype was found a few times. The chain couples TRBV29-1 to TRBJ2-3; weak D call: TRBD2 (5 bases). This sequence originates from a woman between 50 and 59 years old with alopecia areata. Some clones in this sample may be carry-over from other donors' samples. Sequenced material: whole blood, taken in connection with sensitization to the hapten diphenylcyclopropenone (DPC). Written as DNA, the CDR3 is TGCAGCGTTGAACGGGAACAGGATACGCAGTATTTT. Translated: CSVEREQDTQYF.